This TCR beta chain appears in the sequencing data of a study of cytomegalovirus exposure and HLA in healthy donors (dated by TCRdb to the late 2010s). For the study in its entirety: According to an earlier analysis of around 600 of the donors, 150 million to 200 million T cells yielded 90 million to 130 million unique TCR beta sequences and around 280 Gb of sequence data. About 300 gigabases of sequencing data and approximately 84 million unique TCR sequences were included in an early release covering roughly 600 HLA-typed donors. The genetic ancestry cluster associated with self-reported Caucasian donors included 81% of the roughly 360 genotyped donors. The aim of the study was to test whether cataloging public T cell receptors could identify signatures of past pathogen exposure. Using immunosequencing, the study profiled T cell repertoires from roughly 650 subjects and related those repertoires to cytomegalovirus serostatus. Besides the first cohort of more than 650 subjects, a separate validation cohort made up of over 95 different subjects was used. The study combined high-throughput TCR immunosequencing, statistical association of individual TCRs with disease status, and machine learning to predict cytomegalovirus infection status. A later analysis re-examined previously published TCR beta repertoires from about 700 donors and added high-resolution HLA genotyping to investigate patterns of TCR occurrence. The later analysis used no new phenotypic data to find candidate immune exposures, relying instead on TCR beta sequences and their occurrence across donors. An earlier analysis of 587 of the donors used high-throughput TCR beta sequencing to judge whether each TCR beta V gene segment behaved as functional or pseudogenic. Donor age, sex, ethnicity and CMV serostatus were collected together with the repertoire data. A later genetic analysis used genome-wide SNP genotypes for about three fifths of the roughly 700 donors, treating that subset as a discovery cohort. All discovery cohort repertoires had been generated using a single sequencing platform. Class I and class II HLA loci were covered by the typing at four-digit resolution. The number of typed donors differed by locus: about 629-630 for A, B, C, DRB1 and DQB1; approximately 520 for DQA1; 606 for DPA1; and around 490 for DPB1. About 5 DR-DQ haplotypes were handled as single units for association and clustering, since linkage in the cohort was strong. Across under 500 genotyped donors of the cohort, an average of approximately 240,000 unique TCR beta nucleotide sequences per donor were sequenced, and roughly a sixth of those sequences were non-productive. The study at large found these results: Compared with the roughly 600-donor mean, donors in an Asian-associated ancestry cluster had fewer N-insertions in productive TCRs, according to a later genetic analysis. According to a later analysis, parvovirus B19, influenza, CMV and Epstein-Barr virus appeared linked to several top co-occurrence clusters. In vitro tests confirmed that a few of the cytomegalovirus-associated TCR beta chains recognize cytomegalovirus antigens. Linkage disequilibrium might explain the correlated functional status among segregating V segments, but an unknown experimental factor could not be ruled out. Most TCR sequences were seen in very few donors, while some public TCRs were found in many individuals. In the study, 164 TCR beta chains were listed as associated with cytomegalovirus. In this cohort, only TCR beta chains were sequenced, and detectable features were limited by the absence of alpha or paired-chain data. According to a later analysis, most CMV-associated TCR beta chains appeared to be HLA-restricted, and the HLA associations seemed to be driven largely by CMV exposure. CMV serostatus was the only immune exposure information available for the cohort. Some IMGT-functional V segments, including TRBV6-2 and TRBV6-3, could not be distinguished by the 87-base-pair reads and were therefore excluded. In a later analysis, the rate of TCR association differed among HLA loci, with DRB1 alleles having the most associated TCRs and HLA-C alleles having the fewest. Because counts were too low, some 17 rarely observed V segments, including chromosome 9 orphons, were excluded from the earlier analysis of roughly 580 of the donors. The classifier was reported to diagnose cytomegalovirus status with high specificity and sensitivity in both the original cohort and the validation cohort. A further reported finding was that TCR beta sequences accurately predicted the HLA-A and HLA-B alleles for most subjects in the first cohort. Strong co-occurrence of HLA alleles, especially DR and DQ, made assigning TCR associations to individual alleles difficult. A later analysis found that HLA-associated TCR beta chains were more clonally expanded and had lower generation probabilities than equally common non-associated chains. Presence/absence analyses assumed roughly uniform sequencing depth across donors, an assumption that may not hold. In a later analysis, around 17,000 TCR beta sequences were associated with specific HLA alleles at a false discovery rate of 0.05. In an earlier analysis of roughly 560 of the donors, most TCR beta V segments were observed in productive rearrangements about 90% or about 30% of the time, broadly matching IMGT annotations. The sequencing pipeline was judged likely to have produced a cluster of highly shared sequence variants as a technical artifact. According to the authors, the approach could potentially be generalized to other disease states and immunological phenotypes. HLA typing was unavailable for some donors at each locus, so association tests used only the typed subset. In a later genetic analysis, a missense DCLRE1C variant was associated with V-gene and J-gene trimming of TCR beta chains, and the association was replicated in an independent cohort.

The protocol used for the library was the immunoSEQ multiplex PCR assay. The multiplex PCR relied on a mix of 60 forward primers for TCR Vbeta segments and 13 reverse primers for TCR Jbeta segments. The CDR3 region of rearranged TCR beta genes was amplified from genomic DNA by a multiplex PCR assay. On the Illumina HiSeq System, the amplified TCR beta libraries were sequenced as 87-base-pair reads. In the original analysis: Across the 500 to 750 repertoires, a later analysis counted some 80 million unique TCR beta chains, approximately 10 million of which were shared by at least two donors. To remove PCR and sequencing errors, raw reads were error-corrected and collapsed into unique sequences using a nearest-neighbor algorithm that merged closely related sequences. CDR3 sequences were aligned to IMGT reference sequences to assign V, D and J gene segments. Each retained sequence needed at least a six-nucleotide match to both a V gene segment and a J gene segment. Rearrangements were called productive when the CDR3 lacked stop codons and stayed in frame with V and J; all others were non-productive. Following IMGT convention, CDR3 was defined as the stretch from the second conserved V-encoded cysteine up to the conserved J-encoded phenylalanine. The earlier analysis of about 640 of the donors excluded any sequence lacking an unambiguous match to a single V gene segment. In an earlier analysis of several hundred of the donors, V segments were called functional above 56.7% productive rearrangements and were called segregating when the between-donor standard deviation exceeded 5%. A statistical classification framework was built for diagnosing cytomegalovirus status from the catalog of TCR beta chain sequences. In a later analysis, TCR nucleotide sequences were compared against IMGT/GENE-DB human TR gene sequences so that V and J genes could be assigned. A later analysis assigned CDR3 sequences and most-parsimonious VDJ recombination scenarios with the TCRdist pipeline. In a later analysis, each TCR beta chain was defined by its CDR3 amino acid sequence together with its V-gene family, and reads without a unique V-gene family were excluded. To address suspected cross-contamination and a sequencing artifact, a later analysis removed several hundred highly shared, low-generation-probability nucleotide sequences. A later analysis calculated a clonal expansion index for each public chain from normalized within-repertoire ranks of inferred template counts. Generation probabilities in a later analysis came from a VDJ recombination model fitted to out-of-frame rearrangements, and those results were checked against IGoR. Hypergeometric tests were used in a later analysis to score TCR-TCR, TCR-HLA and TCR-CMV co-occurrence, with a repertoire-size bias correction applied to the TCR pairs. A later analysis estimated false discovery rates by permuting HLA or CMV assignments 20 times. In a later analysis, co-occurring TCRs were grouped with DBSCAN, and TCRdist sequence similarity was added when clustering was performed within HLA-allele-positive subsets. Repertoires with fewer than 30,000 or more than 120,000 public chains were left out of co-occurrence clustering, as were a handful of repertoires with anomalous nucleotide sharing. TCRdb stores this immuneACCESS table with in-frame sequences only. Part of the clones is absent; in the studies checked, under half of the shortfall reflects unresolved V genes, and no reason is known for the rest. V and J calls and clone size follow that table, whereas D and trimming were derived from the DNA. The sample's table lists a count of about 74,000 clones. The ten largest clonotypes hold roughly 8% of the sample.

The V and J ends are trimmed by 5 bases and 3 bases, leaving 22 bases between them. From the germline V gene (reference sequence), CDR1 is SEHNR and CDR2 is FQNEAQ. From cysteine to phenylalanine, the CDR3 is 17 amino acids long. Just CDR3 DNA is preserved here, 51 bases in frame from base 1. On this clone: This receptor's antigen is unknown.

The cohort consisted of 600 to 750 healthy bone marrow donors. Cohort members were all nominally healthy when sampled, although unrecorded immune exposures were likely present. The donor was CMV seropositive and belonged to the group of 250 to 350 seropositive cohort members. Each donor provided a peripheral blood sample, and peripheral blood mononuclear cells were used for TCR beta sequencing. The Qiagen DNeasy Blood Extraction Kit was used to extract genomic DNA from the blood cell samples. The chain joins TRBV7-9 to TRBJ2-5; TRBD2 is a possible D gene, resting on 6 matching bases. The source material was PBMCs. The source is a female donor in good health and CMV-seropositive. The CDR3 region reads CASSDRGGFGTEETQYF. The DNA reads TGTGCCAGCAGCGACCGTGGGGGATTCGGGACTGAAGAGACCCAGTACTTC.